This T cell receptor (beta chain) was obtained from a study of T cell responses to AZD1222 COVID-19 vaccine listed by TCRdb under 2021. Looking at the study overall: A total of more than 230 trial participants underwent TCR sequencing, of whom some 210 received two doses of AZD1222 and approximately 25 received two doses of the MenACWY control vaccine. Enrollment into the trials was organized by age into subgroups of 18-55, 56-69 and 70-plus years, and those subgroups contained roughly 150, 30 and 60 TCR-sequenced participants, respectively.

Turning to this clone: The antigen it recognizes is unknown. No base quality information exists; no much larger clone differs at one position.

CDR1 MNHEY and CDR2 SVGAGI are derived from the germline V gene. The CDR3 goes from the cysteine to the phenylalanine over 16 residues. Only the CDR3 region is kept as DNA, spanning 48 bases read in frame from base 1. The trim is 2 bases for V and 3 bases for J, with a gap of 17 bases between the germline ends. Results and caveats for the whole study, not just this receptor: Reportedly, close to half of the unique spike-specific TCRs recognized epitopes lying outside the regions that are mutated in the B.1.351 and B.1.1.7 variants. Because no day 14 peak-response samples were available, repertoires were characterized only after the peak T cell response. In the small 56-69-year group, the increase in depth fell short of significance, most likely because of low power. After two AZD1222 doses, spike-specific TCR breadth and depth were significantly higher than at day 0 and than in MenACWY recipients. Most participants were white British and females outnumbered males, and the authors suggested that clonal diversity may have been underestimated. Conclusions about previously exposed vaccinees are limited, since just 5 to 7 AZD1222 recipients were seropositive for SARS-CoV-2 at baseline. Vaccine-associated CD4 TCRs spanned the whole spike protein, with dominant responses in regions 160-218 and 743-854.

The CDR3 regions of human TCRbeta chains were analyzed by immunosequencing. The original pipeline was this. Repertoire TCRs were checked for matches against a reference library of SARS-CoV-2-specific TCRs that had been generated using the MIRA antigen-specificity platform. Breadth was defined as the fraction of unique TCRs that were SARS-CoV-2-associated. Depth was defined as the fraction of total T cells that were SARS-CoV-2-associated. Using the MIRA data, each spike-specific TCR was mapped to the spike region that the TCR reacts to and placed in a CD4 or CD8 class. Log10-transformed breadth and depth values were compared by one-way ANOVA with Sidak's multiple comparisons tests. TCRdb carries this immuneACCESS record with in-frame sequences only. Its versions omit some clonotypes, under half of them owing to an unresolved V gene in the studies checked, with the rest unexplained. V and J calls plus clone size are reproduced from that table; the DNA served to infer D and trimming. The sample table shows 110,000 or so clones, and roughly 88% are seen once. In total, the top ten clones hold around 6% of the sample.

What this sample's time point label stands for: about 28 days (+/-7) after the second vaccine dose. AZD1222 recipients whose second dose came at about 4 weeks and those whose second dose came at about 12 weeks were combined into one group, since spike-specific TCR depth and breadth did not differ between the two schedules. Vaccinee samples came from UK trials COV001 and COV002, including a single-blind randomized controlled phase 2/3 trial of AZD1222 (ChAdOx1 nCoV-19) in healthy adults. Trial participant PBMC samples were collected at day 0 and day 28 after the second dose for TCRbeta chain sequencing.

The rearranged chain carries TRBV6-5 and TRBJ2-7; no confident D gene assignment can be made. Here the sequenced sample was peripheral blood, taken 28 days after the second AZD1222 dose. This receptor was identified in an adult who received the AZD1222 COVID-19 vaccine. The DNA sequence is as follows: TGTGCCAGCAGTTACGCCTACGGAAGTATAAGCTACGAGCAGTACTTC. Translation gives CASSYAYGSISYEQYF.